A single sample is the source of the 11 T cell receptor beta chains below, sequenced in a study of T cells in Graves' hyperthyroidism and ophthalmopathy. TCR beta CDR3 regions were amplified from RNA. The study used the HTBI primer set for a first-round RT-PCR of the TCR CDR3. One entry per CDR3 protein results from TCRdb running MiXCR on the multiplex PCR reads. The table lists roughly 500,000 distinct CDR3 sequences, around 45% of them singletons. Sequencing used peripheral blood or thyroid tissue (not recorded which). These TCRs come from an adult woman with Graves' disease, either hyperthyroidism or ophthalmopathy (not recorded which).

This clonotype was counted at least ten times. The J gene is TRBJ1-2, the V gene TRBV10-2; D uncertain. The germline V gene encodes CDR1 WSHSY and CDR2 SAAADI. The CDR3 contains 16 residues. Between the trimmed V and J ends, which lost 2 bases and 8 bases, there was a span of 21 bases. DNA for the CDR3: TGCGCCAGCAGTGAGGGCTTCCCAGGCGTTCCAGAAGGCTACACCTTC. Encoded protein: CASSEGFPGVPEGYTF.

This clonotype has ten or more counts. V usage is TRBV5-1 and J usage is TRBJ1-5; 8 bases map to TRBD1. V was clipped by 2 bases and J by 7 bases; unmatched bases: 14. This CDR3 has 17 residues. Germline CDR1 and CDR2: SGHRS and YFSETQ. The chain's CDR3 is CASSFGPSGQGGQPQHF. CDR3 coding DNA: TGCGCCAGCAGCTTTGGGCCCTCCGGACAGGGAGGGCAGCCCCAGCATTTT.

CDR3 sequence (DNA): TGCAGTGGGACAGGCCCCTATGGCTACACCTTC. Translation: CSGTGPYGYTF. The V gene is TRBV20-1, the J gene TRBJ1-2; 7 bases fit TRBD1. CDR3 length: 11 residues. CDR1 is DFQATT and CDR2 is SNEGSKA in the germline V gene (reference sequence). Trimming removed 7 bases from V and 4 bases from J; junction bases left unmatched: 3.

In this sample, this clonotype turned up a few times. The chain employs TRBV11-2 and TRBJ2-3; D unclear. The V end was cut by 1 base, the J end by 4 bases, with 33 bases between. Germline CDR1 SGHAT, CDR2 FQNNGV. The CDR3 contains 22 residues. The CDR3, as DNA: TGTGCCAGCAGCTTAGGCGTCTTTGGGCGTTTTATCCTTTCCAAACAGCCAGATACGCAGTATTTT. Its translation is CASSLGVFGRFILSKQPDTQYF.

In DNA, the CDR3 is TGTGCCAGCAGCCTTCCGGCGGGAGGCGCATACGATAATGAGCAGTTCTTC. This translates into CASSLPAGGAYDNEQFF. V and J are TRBV7-9 and TRBJ2-7, with 8 positions matching TRBD2. The DNA end is more similar to TRBJ2-1, so the J call may be wrong. Germline V gene data show CDR1 as SEHNR and CDR2 as FQNEAQ (reference sequence). The CDR3 is made up of 17 amino acids.

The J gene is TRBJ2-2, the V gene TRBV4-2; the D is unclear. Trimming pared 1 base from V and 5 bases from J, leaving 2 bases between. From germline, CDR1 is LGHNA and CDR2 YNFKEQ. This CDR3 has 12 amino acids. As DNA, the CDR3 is TGTGCCAGCAGCCAAGCAACCGGGGAGCTGTTTTTT. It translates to CASSQATGELFF.

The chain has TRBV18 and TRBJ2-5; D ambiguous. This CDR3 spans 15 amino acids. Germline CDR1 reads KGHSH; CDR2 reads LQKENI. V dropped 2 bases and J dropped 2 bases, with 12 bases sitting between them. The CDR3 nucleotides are TGTGCCAGCTCACCAGAGAAGGGCCCACAAGAGACCCAGTACTTC. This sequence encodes CASSPEKGPQETQYF. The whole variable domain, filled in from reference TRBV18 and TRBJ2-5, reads NAGVMQNPRHLVRRRGQEARLRCSPMKGHSHVYWYRQLPEEGLKFMVYLQKENIIDESGMPKERFSAEFPKEGPSILRIQQVVRGDSAAYFCASSPEKGPQETQYFGPGTRLLVL.

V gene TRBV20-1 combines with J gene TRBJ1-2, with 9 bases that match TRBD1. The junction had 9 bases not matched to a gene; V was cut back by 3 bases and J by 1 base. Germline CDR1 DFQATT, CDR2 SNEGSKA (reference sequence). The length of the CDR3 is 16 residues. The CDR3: CSARPTGTGNNYGYTF. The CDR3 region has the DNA TGCAGTGCTAGGCCTACTGGGACAGGGAATAACTATGGCTACACCTTC.

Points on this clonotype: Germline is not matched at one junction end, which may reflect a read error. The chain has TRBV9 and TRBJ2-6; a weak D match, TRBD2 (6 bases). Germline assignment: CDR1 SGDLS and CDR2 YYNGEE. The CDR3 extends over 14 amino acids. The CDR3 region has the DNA TGTGCCAGCAGCCACCTAGGCGGGGCCACCGTCCTGACTTTC. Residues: CASSHLGGATVLTF. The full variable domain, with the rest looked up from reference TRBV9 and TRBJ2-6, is DSGVTQTPKHLITATGQRVTLRCSPRSGDLSVYWYQQSLDQGLQFLIQYYNGEERAKGNILERFSAQQFPDLHSELNLSSLELGDSALYFCASSHLGGATVLTFGAGSRLTVL.

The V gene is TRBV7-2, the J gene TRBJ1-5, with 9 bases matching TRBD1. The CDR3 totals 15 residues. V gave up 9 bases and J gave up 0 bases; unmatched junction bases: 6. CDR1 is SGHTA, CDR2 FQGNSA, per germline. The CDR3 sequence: CASLGTGISNQPQHF. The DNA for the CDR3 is TGTGCCAGTTTGGGGACAGGGATTAGCAATCAGCCCCAGCATTTT.

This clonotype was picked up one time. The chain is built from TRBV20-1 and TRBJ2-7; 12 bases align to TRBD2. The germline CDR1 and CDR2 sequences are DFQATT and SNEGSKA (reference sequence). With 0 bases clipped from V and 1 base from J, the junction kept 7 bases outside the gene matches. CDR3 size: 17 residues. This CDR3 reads CSAREILTSGRSYEQYF. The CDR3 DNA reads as TGCAGTGCTAGAGAAATCCTGACTAGCGGGAGATCCTACGAGCAGTACTTC.